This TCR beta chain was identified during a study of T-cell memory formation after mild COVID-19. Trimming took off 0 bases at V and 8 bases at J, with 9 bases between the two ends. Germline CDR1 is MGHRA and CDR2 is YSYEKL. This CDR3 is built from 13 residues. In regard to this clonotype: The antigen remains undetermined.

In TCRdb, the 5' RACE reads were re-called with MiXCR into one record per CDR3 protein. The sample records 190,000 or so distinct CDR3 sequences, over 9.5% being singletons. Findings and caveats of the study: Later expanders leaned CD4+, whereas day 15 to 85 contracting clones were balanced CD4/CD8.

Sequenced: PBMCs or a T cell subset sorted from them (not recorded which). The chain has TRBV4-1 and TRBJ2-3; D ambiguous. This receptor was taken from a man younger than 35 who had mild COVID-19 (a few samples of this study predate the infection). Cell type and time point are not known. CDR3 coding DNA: TGCGCCAGCAGCCAAGATCATGGGCGTACGCAGTATTTT. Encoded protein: CASSQDHGRTQYF.